This TCR beta chain was sequenced for a study of beta chain features in type 1 diabetes. Findings of the study overall: Shorter TCRB CDR3s, moderately but significantly so, marked every one of the four CD4+ subsets in Type 1 diabetes patients. Across patients, naive, central memory and Treg TCRB repertoires exhibited apparently greater similarity than was observed across healthy donors.

The isolated RNA, all of it, was reverse transcribed, so expressed TCRB transcripts were what got sequenced. Naive, central memory and regulatory T cell samples yielded about 3.57 million reads on average. Here immunoSEQ multiplex PCR was the method, and the copy in TCRdb shows in-frame clones only, minus some. The sample has 860,000 or so clones; around a sixth are singletons. This CDR3 comprises 14 residues. Per the germline V gene, CDR1 is SGHTA and CDR2 is FQGNSA. Turning to this clone: Its antigen is unknown. One end of the junction varies from germline; a read error may be responsible.

The V and J genes are TRBV7-2 and TRBJ2-7, with D possibly matching TRBD2 (7 bases). The specimen sequenced was naive CD4+ T cells from blood. This clonotype was sampled from a woman aged 18-35 years in good health. The CDR3 DNA is TGCCCCAGCAGCTTAGGGGGGGTAATGCAGGAGCAGTACTTC. It is translated as CPSSLGGVMQEQYF.